This TCR beta chain was identified during a study of blood T cell repertoires in COVID-19. The authors' processing: Estimation of nucleated cell counts relied on the amplification of reference gene primers. Generated by immunoSEQ multiplex PCR, the TCRdb table keeps only in-frame clones and is missing some. V, J and clone size derive from that table, while D and trimming were established from the DNA sequence. The sample records 75,000 to 90,000 clones, 78% being singletons. This CDR3 has 20 residues. Trimming cost V 3 bases and J 6 bases; bases outside gene matches: 23. CDR1 is SGDLS and CDR2 is YYNGEE in the germline V gene. The Seattle site enrolled patients during active infection and followed them longitudinally.

This clonotype was obtained from a man in his sixties with COVID-19, enrolled during active disease. Sequencing was carried out using peripheral blood. The V gene is TRBV9, the J gene TRBJ2-1, with 8 bases fitting TRBD2. The CDR3 is CASSAGSQGQGGTRGNEQFF. CDR3 DNA sequence: TGTGCCAGCAGCGCAGGGTCCCAGGGCCAGGGCGGGACTAGGGGCAATGAGCAGTTCTTC.